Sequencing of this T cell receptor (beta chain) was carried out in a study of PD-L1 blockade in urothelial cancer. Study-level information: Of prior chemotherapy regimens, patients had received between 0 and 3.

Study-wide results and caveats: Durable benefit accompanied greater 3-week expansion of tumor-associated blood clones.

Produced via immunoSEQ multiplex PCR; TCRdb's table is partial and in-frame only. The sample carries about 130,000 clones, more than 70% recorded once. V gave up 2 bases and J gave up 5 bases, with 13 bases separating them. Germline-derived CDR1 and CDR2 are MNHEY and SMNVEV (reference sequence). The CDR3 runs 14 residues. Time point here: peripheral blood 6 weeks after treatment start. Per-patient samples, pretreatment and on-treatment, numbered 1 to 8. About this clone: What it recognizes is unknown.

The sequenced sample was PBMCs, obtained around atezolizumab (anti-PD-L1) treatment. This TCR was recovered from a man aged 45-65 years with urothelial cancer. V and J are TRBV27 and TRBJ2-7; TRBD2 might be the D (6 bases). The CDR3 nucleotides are TGTGCCAGCAGTTTACCCCACCGGAGGGACGAGCAGTACTTC. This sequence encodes CASSLPHRRDEQYF.